This T cell receptor beta chain is from a study of cytomegalovirus exposure and HLA in healthy donors (dated by TCRdb to about 2017). General notes on the study: In an earlier analysis of approximately 500 of the donors, around 300 Gb of sequence data and 90 million to 130 million unique TCR beta sequences from roughly 200 million T cells were reported. Of the roughly 400 genotyped donors, 81% were placed in the genetic ancestry cluster associated with self-reported Caucasian donors. Donor age, sex, ethnicity and CMV serostatus were compiled alongside the repertoire data. A later analysis re-examined previously published TCR beta repertoires from roughly 720 donors and added high-resolution HLA genotyping to investigate patterns of TCR occurrence. The number of typed donors differed by locus: about 629-630 for A, B, C, DRB1 and DQB1; 522 for DQA1; 600 to 610 for DPA1; and around 470 for DPB1. HLA typing covered class I and class II loci at four-digit resolution. An earlier analysis of some 600 of the donors applied high-throughput TCR beta sequencing to assess whether each TCR beta V gene segment acted as functional or pseudogenic. Besides the first cohort of roughly 700 subjects, a separate validation cohort made up of over 100 different subjects was used. The T cell repertoires of around 730 subjects were profiled by immunosequencing and related to cytomegalovirus serostatus. Approximately 300 gigabases of sequencing data and around 90 million unique TCR sequences made up an early release that covered approximately 620 HLA-typed donors. All discovery cohort repertoires had been generated using a single sequencing platform. The later analysis used no new phenotypic data to find candidate immune exposures, relying instead on TCR beta sequences and their occurrence across donors. To predict cytomegalovirus infection status, the study brought together high-throughput TCR immunosequencing, statistical association of individual TCRs with disease status, and machine learning. The study aimed to test whether cataloging public T cell receptors could reveal signatures of past pathogen exposure. Across roughly 420 genotyped donors of the cohort, an average of roughly 200,000 unique TCR beta nucleotide sequences per donor were sequenced, and around 19% of those sequences were non-productive. A later genetic analysis took genome-wide SNP genotypes for about three fifths of the 666 donors and used that subset as a discovery cohort. Because of strong linkage in the cohort, 4 to 6 DR-DQ haplotypes were treated as single units for association and clustering.

What the authors observed across the whole study: According to a later genetic analysis, donors in an Asian-associated ancestry cluster had fewer N-insertions in productive TCRs than the approximately 670-donor mean. An earlier analysis of around 600 of the donors showed that most TCR beta V segments appeared in productive rearrangements either about 87% or about 30% of the time, which broadly matched IMGT annotations. CMV serostatus was the only immune exposure information available for the cohort. Because counts were too low, more than 15 rarely observed V segments, including chromosome 9 orphons, were left out of the earlier analysis of about 500 of the donors. While some public TCRs were present in many individuals, most TCR sequences turned up only very rarely across donors. In a later analysis, several top co-occurrence clusters were reported to appear linked to parvovirus B19, influenza, CMV and Epstein-Barr virus. When HLA alleles, especially DR and DQ, strongly co-occurred, attributing TCR associations to individual alleles was difficult. In a later analysis, the rate of TCR association differed among HLA loci, with DRB1 alleles having the most associated TCRs and HLA-C alleles having the fewest. In the study, 150 to 200 TCR beta chains were listed as associated with cytomegalovirus. In this cohort, only TCR beta chains were sequenced, and detectable features were limited by the absence of alpha or paired-chain data. A further reported finding was that TCR beta sequences accurately predicted the HLA-A and HLA-B alleles for most subjects in the first cohort. A later analysis associated some 17,000 TCR beta sequences with specific HLA alleles at a false discovery rate of 0.05. Correlated functional status among segregating V segments might reflect linkage disequilibrium, but an unknown experimental factor could not be ruled out. In vitro tests confirmed that three of the cytomegalovirus-associated TCR beta chains recognize cytomegalovirus antigens. Because HLA typing was missing for some donors at each locus, association tests included only the typed subset. Presence/absence analyses assumed roughly uniform sequencing depth across donors, an assumption that may not hold. Some IMGT-functional V segments, including TRBV6-2 and TRBV6-3, could not be told apart with the 87-base-pair reads, so those segments were excluded. A cluster of highly shared sequence variants was judged likely to represent a technical artifact of the sequencing pipeline. According to a later analysis, most CMV-associated TCR beta chains appeared to be HLA-restricted, and the HLA associations seemed to be driven largely by CMV exposure. Cytomegalovirus status was reported to be diagnosed by the classifier with high specificity and sensitivity in both the original and validation cohorts. It was suggested by the authors that the approach could potentially be generalized to other disease states and immunological phenotypes. Compared with equally common non-associated chains, HLA-associated TCR beta chains in a later analysis were more clonally expanded and had lower generation probabilities. In a later genetic analysis, a missense DCLRE1C variant was associated with V-gene and J-gene trimming of TCR beta chains, and the association was replicated in an independent cohort.

In total, about 650 healthy bone marrow donors made up the cohort. At the time of sampling, all cohort members were nominally healthy, though unrecorded immune exposures were likely present. The donor tested CMV seronegative and was one of the 352 seronegative cohort members. A peripheral blood sample was collected from each donor, and TCR beta sequencing was performed on peripheral blood mononuclear cells. Genomic DNA was extracted from the blood cell samples with the Qiagen DNeasy Blood Extraction Kit. Library construction relied on the immunoSEQ multiplex PCR assay. The multiplex PCR relied on a mix of 60 forward primers for TCR Vbeta segments and 13 reverse primers for TCR Jbeta segments. Amplification of the CDR3 region of rearranged TCR beta genes was performed with a multiplex PCR assay on genomic DNA. The amplified TCR beta libraries were sequenced on the Illumina HiSeq System as 87-base-pair reads. The study's processing was this. In a later analysis, tens of millions of unique TCR beta chains were counted across the approximately 640 repertoires, and roughly 11 million of these chains were shared by at least two donors. To remove PCR and sequencing errors, raw reads were error-corrected and collapsed into unique sequences using a nearest-neighbor algorithm that merged closely related sequences. To assign V, D and J gene segments, CDR3 sequences were aligned to IMGT reference sequences. Each retained sequence needed at least a six-nucleotide match to both a V gene segment and a J gene segment. Rearrangements were called productive when the CDR3 lacked stop codons and stayed in frame with V and J; all others were non-productive. Following IMGT convention, CDR3 was defined as the stretch from the second conserved V-encoded cysteine to the conserved J-encoded phenylalanine. The earlier analysis of about 620 of the donors excluded sequences that lacked an unambiguous match to a single V gene segment. In an earlier analysis of 587 of the donors, a V segment was called functional when productive rearrangements were above 56.7%, and segregating when the standard deviation between donors exceeded 5%. To diagnose cytomegalovirus status from the catalog of TCR beta chain sequences, a statistical classification framework was built. In a later analysis, V and J genes were assigned by comparing TCR nucleotide sequences against IMGT/GENE-DB human TR gene sequences. Using the TCRdist pipeline, a later analysis assigned CDR3 sequences along with most-parsimonious VDJ recombination scenarios. In a later analysis, each TCR beta chain was defined by its CDR3 amino acid sequence together with its V-gene family, and reads without a unique V-gene family were excluded. In a later analysis, 450 to 600 highly shared, low-generation-probability nucleotide sequences were removed to address suspected cross-contamination and a sequencing artifact. For each public chain, a later analysis derived a clonal expansion index from normalized ranks of inferred template counts within each repertoire. Generation probabilities in a later analysis came from a VDJ recombination model fitted to out-of-frame rearrangements, and those results were checked against IGoR. In a later analysis, hypergeometric tests were used to score TCR-TCR, TCR-HLA and TCR-CMV co-occurrence, with a repertoire-size bias correction applied to TCR pairs. False discovery rates were estimated in a later analysis by permuting HLA or CMV assignments 20 times. A later analysis grouped co-occurring TCRs with DBSCAN, adding TCRdist sequence similarity when clustering within HLA-allele-positive subsets. Repertoires with fewer than 30,000 or more than 120,000 public chains, plus five repertoires with anomalous nucleotide sharing, were excluded from co-occurrence clustering. Drawn from immuneACCESS, this table holds only the in-frame rearrangements with V and J called that TCRdb kept. Clones are partly lost; checked studies trace under half to an unresolved V gene and leave the rest unexplained. V, J and clone size derive from that table, while D and trimming were established from the DNA sequence. The sample yields 130,000 to 150,000 clones; around 86% were counted once. Roughly 2.9% of the sample goes to the ten largest clones.

The CDR3 spans 15 residues, from the cysteine through the phenylalanine. Only the CDR3 DNA is retained, 45 bases long and in frame from the first base. CDR1 and CDR2 were assigned from the germline V gene as SGHVS and FNYEAQ. Cut back by 4 bases and 5 bases, the V and J ends lie 15 bases apart. Comments on this clone: There is no known antigen for this receptor. The input lacks base qualities; no much larger clone sits a single base away.

Source material: PBMCs. The chain was built from TRBV7-6 and TRBJ1-5; tentative D gene TRBD1, with 6 bases matching. The clonotype comes from a woman younger than 45 in good health and CMV-seronegative. CDR3 region: CASSSQGRLDQPQHF. Here is the DNA: TGTGCCAGCAGCTCACAGGGTAGATTGGATCAGCCCCAGCATTTT. The full variable domain, with segments outside the CDR3 supplied by the reference TRBV7-6 and TRBJ1-5 proteins, appears as GAGVSQSPRYKVTKRGQDVALRCDPISGHVSLYWYRQALGQGPEFLTYFNYEAQQDKSGLPNDRFSAERPEGSISTLTIQRTEQRDSAMYRCASSSQGRLDQPQHFGDGTRLSIL.